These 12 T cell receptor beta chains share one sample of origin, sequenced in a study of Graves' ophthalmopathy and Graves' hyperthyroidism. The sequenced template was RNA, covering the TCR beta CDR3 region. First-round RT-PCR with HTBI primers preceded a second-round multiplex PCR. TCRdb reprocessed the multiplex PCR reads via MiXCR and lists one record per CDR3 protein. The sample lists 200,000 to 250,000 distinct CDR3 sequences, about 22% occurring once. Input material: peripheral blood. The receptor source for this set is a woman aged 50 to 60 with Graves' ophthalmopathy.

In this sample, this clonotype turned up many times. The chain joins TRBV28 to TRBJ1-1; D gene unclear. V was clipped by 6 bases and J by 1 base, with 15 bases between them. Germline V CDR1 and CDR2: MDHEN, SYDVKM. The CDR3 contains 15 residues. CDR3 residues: CASSPITKGNTEAFF. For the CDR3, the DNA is TGTGCCAGCAGCCCCATTACCAAGGGGAACACTGAAGCTTTCTTT.

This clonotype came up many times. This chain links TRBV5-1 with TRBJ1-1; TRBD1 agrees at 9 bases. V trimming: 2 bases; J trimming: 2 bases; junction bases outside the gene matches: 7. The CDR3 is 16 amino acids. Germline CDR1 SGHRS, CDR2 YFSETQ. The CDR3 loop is CASSFMGTGINTEAFF. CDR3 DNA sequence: TGCGCCAGCAGCTTTATGGGGACAGGGATAAACACTGAAGCTTTCTTT.

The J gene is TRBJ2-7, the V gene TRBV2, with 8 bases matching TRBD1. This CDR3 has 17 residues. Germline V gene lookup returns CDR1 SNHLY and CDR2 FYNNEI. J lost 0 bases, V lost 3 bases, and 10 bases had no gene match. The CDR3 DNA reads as TGTGCCAGCAGTGAGCGCGCCGGGACAGGACCCTCCTACGAGCAGTACTTC. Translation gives CASSERAGTGPSYEQYF.

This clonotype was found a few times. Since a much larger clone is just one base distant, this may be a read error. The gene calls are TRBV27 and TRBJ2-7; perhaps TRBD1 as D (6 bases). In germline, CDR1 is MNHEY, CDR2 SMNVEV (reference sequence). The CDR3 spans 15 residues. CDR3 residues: CVSSLSQGSSYEQYF. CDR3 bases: TGTGTCAGCAGTTTATCGCAGGGGAGCTCCTACGAGCAGTACTTC.

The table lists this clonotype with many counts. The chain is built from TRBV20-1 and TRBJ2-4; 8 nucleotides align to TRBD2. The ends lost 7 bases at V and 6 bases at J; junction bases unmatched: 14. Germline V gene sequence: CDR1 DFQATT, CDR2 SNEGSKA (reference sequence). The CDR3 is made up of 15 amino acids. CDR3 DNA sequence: TGCAGTGTTCCCGAAAGGGTTCGGGAGGGAAACATTCAGTACTTC. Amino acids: CSVPERVREGNIQYF.

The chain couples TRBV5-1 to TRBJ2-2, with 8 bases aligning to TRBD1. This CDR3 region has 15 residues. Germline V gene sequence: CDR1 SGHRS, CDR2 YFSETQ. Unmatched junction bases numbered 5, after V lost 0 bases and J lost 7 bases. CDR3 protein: CASSLVDREGGELFF. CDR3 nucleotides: TGCGCCAGCAGCTTGGTGGACAGGGAAGGCGGGGAGCTGTTTTTT. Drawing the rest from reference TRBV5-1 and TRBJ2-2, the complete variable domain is KAGVTQTPRYLIKTRGQQVTLSCSPISGHRSVSWYQQTPGQGLQFLFEYFSETQRNKGNFPGRFSGRQFSNSRSEMNVSTLELGDSALYLCASSLVDREGGELFFGEGSRLTVL.

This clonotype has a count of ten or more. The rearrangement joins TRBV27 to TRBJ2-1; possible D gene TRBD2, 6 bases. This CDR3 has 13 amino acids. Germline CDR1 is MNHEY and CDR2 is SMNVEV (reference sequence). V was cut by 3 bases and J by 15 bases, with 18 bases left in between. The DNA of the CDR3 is TGTGCCAGCAGTTTGAGCGGGCCCCAAGGTTTGTTCTTC. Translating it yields CASSLSGPQGLFF.

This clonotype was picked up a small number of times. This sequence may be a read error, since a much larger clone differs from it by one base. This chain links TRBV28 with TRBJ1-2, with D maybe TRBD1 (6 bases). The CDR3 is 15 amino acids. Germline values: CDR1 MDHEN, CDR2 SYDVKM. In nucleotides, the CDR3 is TGTGTCAGCAGTTTAATCGGGGGCGAGAACTATGGCTACACCTTC. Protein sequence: CVSSLIGGENYGYTF.

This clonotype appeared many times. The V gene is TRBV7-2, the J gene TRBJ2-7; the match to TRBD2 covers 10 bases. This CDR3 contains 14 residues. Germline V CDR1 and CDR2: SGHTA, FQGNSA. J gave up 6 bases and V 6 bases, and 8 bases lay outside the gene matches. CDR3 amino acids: CASRRASGSSEQYF. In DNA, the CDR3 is TGTGCCAGCAGAAGGGCTAGCGGGAGTTCCGAGCAGTACTTC.

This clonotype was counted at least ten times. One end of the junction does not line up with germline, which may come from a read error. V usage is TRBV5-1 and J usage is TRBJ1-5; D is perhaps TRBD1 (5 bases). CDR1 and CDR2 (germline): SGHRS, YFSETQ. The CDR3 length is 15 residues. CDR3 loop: CASSLTPGTNQPQHF. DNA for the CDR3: TGTGCCAGCAGTCTGACCCCAGGGACGAATCAGCCCCAGCATTTT.

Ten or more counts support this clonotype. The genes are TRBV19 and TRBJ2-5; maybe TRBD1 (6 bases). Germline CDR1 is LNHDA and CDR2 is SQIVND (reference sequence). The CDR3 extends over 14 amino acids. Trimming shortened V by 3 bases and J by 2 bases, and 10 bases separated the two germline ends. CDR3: CASSITGLQETQYF. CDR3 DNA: TGTGCCAGTAGTATCACAGGGCTACAAGAGACCCAGTACTTC. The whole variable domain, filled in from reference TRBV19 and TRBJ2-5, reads DGGITQSPKYLFRKEGQNVTLSCEQNLNHDAMYWYRQDPGQGLRLIYYSQIVNDFQKGDIAEGYSVSREKKESFPLTVTSAQKNPTAFYLCASSITGLQETQYFGPGTRLLVL.

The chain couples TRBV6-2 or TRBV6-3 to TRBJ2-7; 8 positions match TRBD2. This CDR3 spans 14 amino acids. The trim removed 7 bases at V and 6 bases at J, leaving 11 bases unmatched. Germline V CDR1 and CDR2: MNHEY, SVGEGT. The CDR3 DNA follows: TGTGCCAGCAACGGAATAGCGGGGTTAGTCGAGCAGTACTTC. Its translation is CASNGIAGLVEQYF.